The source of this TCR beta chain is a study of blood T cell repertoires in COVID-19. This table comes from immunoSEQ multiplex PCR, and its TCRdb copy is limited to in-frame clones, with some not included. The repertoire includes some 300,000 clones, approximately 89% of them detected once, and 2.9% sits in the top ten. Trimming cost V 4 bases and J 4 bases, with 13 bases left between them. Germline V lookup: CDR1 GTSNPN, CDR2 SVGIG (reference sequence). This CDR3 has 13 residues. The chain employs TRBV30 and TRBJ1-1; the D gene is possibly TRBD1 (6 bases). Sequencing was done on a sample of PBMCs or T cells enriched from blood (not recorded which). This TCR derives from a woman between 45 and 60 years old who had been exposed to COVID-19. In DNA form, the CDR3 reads TGTGCCTGGAACGGACAGCGCGGCACTGAAGCTTTCTTT. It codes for CAWNGQRGTEAFF.